These 22 T cell receptor beta chains were all obtained from the same sample, sequenced in a study of blood T cell repertoires in COVID-19. Some clones are missing from TCRdb's copy, which holds only in-frame ones; the method was immunoSEQ multiplex PCR. The sample has fewer than 300,000 clones, 82% seen once. The sample taken for sequencing was peripheral blood. These receptors were obtained from a woman aged 18-29 years with acute or convalescent COVID-19.

The rearrangement links TRBV28 to TRBJ2-7; maybe TRBD2 (5 bases). Germline CDR1 reads MDHEN; CDR2 reads SYDVKM. The length of the CDR3 is 14 residues. V was cut by 7 bases and J by 4 bases, with 17 bases left in between. CDR3 coding DNA: TGTGCCAGCAAGCGCGATAGCTCGGGATACGAGCAGTACTTC. Protein sequence: CASKRDSSGYEQYF.

The chain has TRBV6-2 or TRBV6-3 and TRBJ2-2; D is unresolved. The CDR3 spans 12 residues. Per germline, CDR1 MNHEY and CDR2 SVGEGT. V was trimmed by 4 bases and J by 5 bases, leaving 5 bases between them. In DNA, the CDR3 is TGTGCCAGCAGTTCCCAGACCGGGGAGCTGTTTTTT. Translated: CASSSQTGELFF.

The chain carries TRBV9 and TRBJ1-3; possible D gene TRBD1, 5 bases. CDR1 is SGDLS, CDR2 YYNGEE, per germline. The CDR3 covers 15 residues. V was clipped by 0 bases and J by 3 bases, with 10 bases between them. The CDR3 is CASSVDGGVGNTIYF. CDR3 sequence (DNA): TGTGCCAGCAGCGTAGATGGAGGGGTTGGAAACACCATATATTTT.

J is TRBJ2-1 and V is TRBV5-1, with TRBD1 matching 10 bases. V trimming: 0 bases; J trimming: 4 bases; junction bases outside the gene matches: 4. The CDR3 loop spans 16 amino acids. CDR1 SGHRS and CDR2 YFSETQ come from the germline V gene. In nucleotides, the CDR3 is TGCGCCAGCAGCTTGGGGGACAGGGGAATTTACAATGAGCAGTTCTTC. Protein product: CASSLGDRGIYNEQFF.

This chain joins TRBV9 and TRBJ1-3; tentatively, D is TRBD1 (6 bases). Germline V CDR1 and CDR2: SGDLS, YYNGEE. Between the trimmed V and J ends, which lost 3 bases and 2 bases, there was a span of 15 bases. The CDR3 has 16 amino acids. The CDR3 region has the DNA TGTGCCAGCAGCGCGAACAGGGACGCCGCTGGAAACACCATATATTTT. The encoded protein is CASSANRDAAGNTIYF. Looking up the rest from reference TRBV9 and TRBJ1-3 gives the full variable domain: DSGVTQTPKHLITATGQRVTLRCSPRSGDLSVYWYQQSLDQGLQFLIQYYNGEERAKGNILERFSAQQFPDLHSELNLSSLELGDSALYFCASSANRDAAGNTIYFGEGSWLTVV.

V usage is TRBV5-1 and J usage is TRBJ2-5, with 9 bases aligning to TRBD1. Germline V lookup: CDR1 SGHRS, CDR2 YFSETQ. This CDR3 has 16 amino acids. Trimming cost V 0 bases and J 5 bases; bases outside gene matches: 8. The CDR3 nucleotides are TGCGCCAGCAGCTTGGGGGGACAGGGATTCGGGGAGACCCAGTACTTC. It encodes CASSLGGQGFGETQYF. Supplemented by reference TRBV5-1 and TRBJ2-5, the full variable domain reads KAGVTQTPRYLIKTRGQQVTLSCSPISGHRSVSWYQQTPGQGLQFLFEYFSETQRNKGNFPGRFSGRQFSNSRSEMNVSTLELGDSALYLCASSLGGQGFGETQYFGPGTRLLVL.

The V call is TRBV5-1, the J call TRBJ1-6; possible D gene TRBD1, 5 bases. The CDR3 contains 14 residues. CDR1 is SGHRS, CDR2 YFSETQ, per germline. Trimming stripped 1 base from V and 9 bases from J, with 11 bases between. The CDR3 protein is CASSLLGGGSPLHF. The CDR3 bases are TGCGCCAGCAGCTTGTTGGGGGGGGGTTCACCCCTCCACTTT.

The genes are TRBV7-9 and TRBJ1-1; unclear D gene. The CDR3 runs to 12 residues. Germline V gives CDR1 SEHNR, CDR2 FQNEAQ (reference sequence). V gave up 5 bases and J gave up 5 bases, with 9 bases separating them. The CDR3 loop reads CASSLAATEAFF. Written as DNA, the CDR3 is TGTGCCAGCAGCCTTGCCGCGACTGAAGCTTTCTTT.

The chain carries TRBV13 and TRBJ2-1, with TRBD2 identical over 9 bases. J was trimmed by 4 bases and V by 0 bases; bases with no gene match: 4. This CDR3 contains 16 residues. Germline CDR1 reads PRHDT; CDR2 reads FYEKMQ (reference sequence). Written as DNA, the CDR3 is TGTGCCAGCAGCTTAGGTCGGCTAGCGGGATACAATGAGCAGTTCTTC. Its translation: CASSLGRLAGYNEQFF.

The V gene is TRBV20-1, the J gene TRBJ1-1; TRBD1 matches 7 bases. The CDR3 length is 11 residues. In germline, CDR1 is DFQATT, CDR2 SNEGSKA (reference sequence). V was clipped by 5 bases and J by 4 bases; unmatched bases: 1. The CDR3 is CSAHRGTEAFF. In DNA form, the CDR3 reads TGCAGTGCTCACAGGGGCACTGAAGCTTTCTTT.

The rearrangement links TRBV9 to TRBJ2-1, with TRBD2 identical over 12 bases. After removal of 0 bases from V and 9 bases from J, the junction contained 7 bases not matched to a gene. The CDR3 sequence is 16 residues long. Per germline, CDR1 SGDLS and CDR2 YYNGEE. In DNA form, the CDR3 reads TGTGCCAGCAGCGTAGGACTAGCGGGAGCTAATGGTGAGCAGTTCTTC. As protein: CASSVGLAGANGEQFF.

The chain uses TRBV5-5 and TRBJ1-4; no clear D. V was trimmed by 4 bases and J by 3 bases, leaving 13 bases between them. Germline CDR1 reads SGHKS; CDR2 reads YYEKEE (reference sequence). The CDR3 is 15 residues long. The CDR3 DNA sequence: TGTGCCAGCAGCCCCAGGTCCGGTTCTAATGAAAAACTGTTTTTT. Translating gives CASSPRSGSNEKLFF.

This chain links TRBV5-1 with TRBJ1-2; TRBD1 aligns across 10 bases. The germline V gene encodes CDR1 SGHRS and CDR2 YFSETQ. With V trimmed by 4 bases and J by 6 bases, 6 bases remained unmatched. The CDR3 has 14 amino acids. For the CDR3, the DNA is TGCGCCAGCAGCCGCCGACAGGGGGCTGATGGCTACACCTTC. This translates into CASSRRQGADGYTF.

The genes are TRBV11-2 and TRBJ1-2; TRBD1 matches at 9 bases. CDR3 size: 18 residues. V was pared by 2 bases and J by 1 base, with 11 bases of the junction left unmatched. The germline V gene has CDR1 SGHAT and CDR2 FQNNGV. The CDR3 reads CASSLRPAGQGINYGYTF. CDR3 DNA: TGTGCCAGCAGCTTAAGGCCCGCGGGACAGGGAATTAACTATGGCTACACCTTC.

This chain uses TRBV27 with TRBJ2-1; 9 positions match TRBD2. This CDR3 comprises 18 residues. V was pared by 5 bases and J by 0 bases, with 11 bases of the junction left unmatched. Germline CDR1 MNHEY, CDR2 SMNVEV (reference sequence). CDR3 amino acids: CASSIRAGGKSSYNEQFF. CDR3 in DNA: TGTGCCAGCAGTATAAGAGCGGGAGGAAAGAGCTCCTACAATGAGCAGTTCTTC.

The chain links TRBV28 to TRBJ2-7, with 9 bases fitting TRBD2. Trimming at V came to 3 bases and at J to 2 bases, leaving 8 bases not matched to a gene. CDR1 is MDHEN, CDR2 SYDVKM, per germline. This CDR3 is 16 amino acids long. The DNA for the CDR3 is TGTGCCAGCAGTTTGGGACTAGCCGGAGCCACCTACGAGCAGTACTTC. Translation gives CASSLGLAGATYEQYF. Full variable domain (rest looked up from reference TRBV28 and TRBJ2-7): DVKVTQSSRYLVKRTGEKVFLECVQDMDHENMFWYRQDPGLGLRLIYFSYDVKMKEKGDIPEGYSVSREKKERFSLILESASTNQTSMYLCASSLGLAGATYEQYFGPGTRLTVT.

The V gene is TRBV27, the J gene TRBJ1-6; 8 nucleotides align to TRBD1. CDR3 size: 19 residues. V gave up 1 base and J gave up 7 bases; unmatched junction bases: 15. The germline V gene has CDR1 MNHEY and CDR2 SMNVEV (reference sequence). CDR3: CASSLYPPETGAENSPLHF. DNA for the CDR3: TGTGCCAGCAGTTTATACCCCCCAGAGACAGGGGCGGAAAATTCACCCCTCCACTTT.

The chain uses TRBV5-4 and TRBJ2-7, with 7 nucleotides matching TRBD1. CDR3 size: 13 residues. Germline V CDR1 and CDR2: SGHNT, YYREEE (reference sequence). The V and J ends lost 4 bases and 2 bases, in that order; junction bases with no gene match: 3. The CDR3 loop reads CASSPGTAYEQYF. As DNA, the CDR3 is TGTGCCAGCAGCCCTGGGACAGCCTACGAGCAGTACTTC. Based on the CDR3 plus reference TRBV5-4 and TRBJ2-7, the full variable domain is ETGVTQSPTHLIKTRGQQVTLRCSSQSGHNTVSWYQQALGQGPQFIFQYYREEENGRGNFPPRFSGLQFPNYSSELNVNALELDDSALYLCASSPGTAYEQYFGPGTRLTVT.

The J gene is TRBJ2-7, the V gene TRBV19; TRBD2 matches 9 bases. The germline CDR1 and CDR2 sequences are LNHDA and SQIVND (reference sequence). V lost 9 bases, J lost 6 bases, and 9 bases stayed unmatched. This CDR3 contains 13 residues. The CDR3 DNA follows: TGTGCCAGCCGAACCGGGACTAGCTCCGAGCAGTACTTC. It encodes CASRTGTSSEQYF.

The chain employs TRBV28 and TRBJ1-5, with TRBD1 as a possible D gene (6 bases). The CDR3 runs 15 residues. Trimming removed 6 bases at V and 0 bases at J, with 12 bases between. The germline V gene encodes CDR1 MDHEN and CDR2 SYDVKM. CDR3 region: CASRGTLYSNQPQHF. The CDR3 DNA reads TGTGCCAGCAGGGGGACACTTTATAGCAATCAGCCCCAGCATTTT.

The chain recombines TRBV2 with TRBJ2-2, with 10 bases aligning to TRBD1. The trim removed 7 bases at V and 7 bases at J, leaving 6 bases unmatched. Germline V CDR1 and CDR2: SNHLY, FYNNEI. CDR3 length: 14 amino acids. The CDR3 nucleotides read TGTGCCAGCAAGGGGACAGGGGTCGGCGGGGAGCTGTTTTTT. Encoded protein: CASKGTGVGGELFF.

The rearrangement joins TRBV15 to TRBJ2-7; D unresolved. Germline V gives CDR1 LNHNV, CDR2 YYDKDF (reference sequence). CDR3 length: 14 residues. V lost 0 bases and J lost 3, with 9 bases in between. The CDR3 coding sequence is TGTGCCACCAGCAGAGACCTCTCAGACTACGAGCAGTACTTC. Translating it yields CATSRDLSDYEQYF. The full variable domain, its missing parts supplied by reference TRBV15 and TRBJ2-7, is DAMVIQNPRYQVTQFGKPVTLSCSQTLNHNVMYWYQQKSSQAPKLLFHYYDKDFNNEADTPDNFQSRRPNTSFCFLDIRSPGLGDTAMYLCATSRDLSDYEQYFGPGTRLTVT.